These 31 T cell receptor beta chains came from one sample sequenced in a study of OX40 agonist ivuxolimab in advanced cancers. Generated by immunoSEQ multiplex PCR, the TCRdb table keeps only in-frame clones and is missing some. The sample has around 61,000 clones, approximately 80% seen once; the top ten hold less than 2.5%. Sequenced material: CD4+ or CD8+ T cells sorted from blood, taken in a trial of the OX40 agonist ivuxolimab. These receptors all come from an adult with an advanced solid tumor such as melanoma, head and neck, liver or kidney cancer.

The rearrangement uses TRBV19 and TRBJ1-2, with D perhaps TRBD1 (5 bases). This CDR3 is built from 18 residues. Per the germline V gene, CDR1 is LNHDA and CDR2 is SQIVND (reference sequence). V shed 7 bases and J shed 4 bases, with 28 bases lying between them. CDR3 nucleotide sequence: TGTGCCAGTACCAATCCGGGACCCCTGGACCAGGGCCGCTATGGCTACACCTTC. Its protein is CASTNPGPLDQGRYGYTF.

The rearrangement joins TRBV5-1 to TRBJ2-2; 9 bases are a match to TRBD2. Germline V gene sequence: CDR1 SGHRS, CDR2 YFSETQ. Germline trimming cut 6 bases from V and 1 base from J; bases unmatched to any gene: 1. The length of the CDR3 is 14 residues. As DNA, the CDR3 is TGCGCCAGCATAGCGGGAGAGAACACCGGGGAGCTGTTTTTT. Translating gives CASIAGENTGELFF.

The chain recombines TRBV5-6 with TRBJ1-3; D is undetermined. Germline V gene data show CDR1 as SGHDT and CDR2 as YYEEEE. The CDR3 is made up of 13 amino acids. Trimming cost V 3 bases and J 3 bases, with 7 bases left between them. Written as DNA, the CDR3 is TGTGCCAGCAGCTGGGGAGGTGGAAACACCATATATTTT. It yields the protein CASSWGGGNTIYF.

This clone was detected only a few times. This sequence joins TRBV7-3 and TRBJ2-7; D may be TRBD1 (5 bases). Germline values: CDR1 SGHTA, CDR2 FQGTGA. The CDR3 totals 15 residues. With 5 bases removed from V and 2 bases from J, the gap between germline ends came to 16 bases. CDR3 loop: CASSVGHDTTYEQYF. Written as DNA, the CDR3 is TGTGCCAGCAGCGTCGGACACGACACTACCTACGAGCAGTACTTC. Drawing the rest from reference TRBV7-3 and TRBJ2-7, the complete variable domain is GAGVSQTPSNKVTEKGKYVELRCDPISGHTALYWYRQSLGQGPEFLIYFQGTGAADDSGLPNDRFFAVRPEGSVSTLKIQRTERGDSAVYLCASSVGHDTTYEQYFGPGTRLTVT.

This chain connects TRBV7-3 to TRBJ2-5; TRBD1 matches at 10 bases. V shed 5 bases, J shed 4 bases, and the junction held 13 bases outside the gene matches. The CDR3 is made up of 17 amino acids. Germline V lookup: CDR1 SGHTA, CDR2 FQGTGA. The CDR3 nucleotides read TGTGCCAGCAGCATCGACAGGGGGCACTTCTTAATAGAGACCCAGTACTTC. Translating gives CASSIDRGHFLIETQYF.

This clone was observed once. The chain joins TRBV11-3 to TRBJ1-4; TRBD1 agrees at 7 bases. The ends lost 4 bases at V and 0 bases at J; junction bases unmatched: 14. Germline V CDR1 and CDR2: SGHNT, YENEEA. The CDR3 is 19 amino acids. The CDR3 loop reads CASSSTGQVVVATNEKLFF. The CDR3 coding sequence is TGTGCCAGCAGCTCGACAGGACAGGTCGTCGTTGCAACTAATGAAAAACTGTTTTTT.

CDR3 protein: CASSLGARASSGNTIYF. As DNA, the CDR3 is TGCGCCAGCAGCTTGGGGGCCAGGGCCTCCTCTGGAAACACCATATATTTT. V is TRBV5-1 and J is TRBJ1-3, with D maybe TRBD1 (5 bases). The CDR3 has 17 residues. The V and J ends lost 0 bases and 0 bases respectively, with 13 bases between them. Germline V lookup: CDR1 SGHRS, CDR2 YFSETQ.

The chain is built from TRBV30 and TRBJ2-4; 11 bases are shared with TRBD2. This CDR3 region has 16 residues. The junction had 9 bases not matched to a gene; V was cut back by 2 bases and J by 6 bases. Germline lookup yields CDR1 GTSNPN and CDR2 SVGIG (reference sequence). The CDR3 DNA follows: TGTGCCTGGAGTAGGACTAGCGGGCAGGAAATAAACATTCAGTACTTC. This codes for CAWSRTSGQEINIQYF.

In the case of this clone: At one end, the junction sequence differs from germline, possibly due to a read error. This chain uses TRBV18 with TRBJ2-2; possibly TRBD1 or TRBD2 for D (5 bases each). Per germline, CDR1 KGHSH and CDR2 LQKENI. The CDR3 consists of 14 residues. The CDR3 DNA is TGTGCCAGCTCACCGCAGGGAGAGACCGGGGAGCCGTTTTTT. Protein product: CASSPQGETGEPFF.

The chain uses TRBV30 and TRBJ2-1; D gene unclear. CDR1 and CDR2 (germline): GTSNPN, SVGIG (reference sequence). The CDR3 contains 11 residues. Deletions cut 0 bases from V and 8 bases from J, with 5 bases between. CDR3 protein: CAWSVRDEQFF. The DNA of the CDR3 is TGTGCCTGGAGTGTACGGGATGAGCAGTTCTTC.

In DNA form, the CDR3 reads TGCGCCAGCAATGGCTTGGTAGAGGATACGCAGTATTTT. Translated, it gives CASNGLVEDTQYF. The chain is built from TRBV5-1 and TRBJ2-3, with D uncertain. The CDR3 spans 13 residues. Germline CDR1 SGHRS, CDR2 YFSETQ. V lost 6 bases, J lost 6 bases, and 14 bases lay in between.

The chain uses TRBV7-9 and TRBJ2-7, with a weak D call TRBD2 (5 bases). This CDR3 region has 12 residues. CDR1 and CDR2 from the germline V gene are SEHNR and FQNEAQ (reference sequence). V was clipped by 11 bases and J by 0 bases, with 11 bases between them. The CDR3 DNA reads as TGTGCCGGTGCGGGTGACTCCTACGAGCAGTACTTC. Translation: CAGAGDSYEQYF.

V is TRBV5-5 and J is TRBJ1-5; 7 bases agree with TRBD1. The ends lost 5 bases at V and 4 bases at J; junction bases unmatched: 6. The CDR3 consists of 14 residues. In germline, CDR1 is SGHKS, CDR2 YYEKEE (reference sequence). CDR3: CASSPGQSNQPQHF. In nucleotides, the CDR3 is TGTGCCAGCAGTCCGGGACAGTCTAATCAGCCCCAGCATTTT.

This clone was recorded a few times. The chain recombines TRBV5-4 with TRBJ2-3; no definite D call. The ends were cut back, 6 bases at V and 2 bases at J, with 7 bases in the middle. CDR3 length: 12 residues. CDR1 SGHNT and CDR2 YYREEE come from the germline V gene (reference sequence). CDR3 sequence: CASTANTDTQYF. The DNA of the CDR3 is TGTGCCAGCACCGCAAACACAGATACGCAGTATTTT.

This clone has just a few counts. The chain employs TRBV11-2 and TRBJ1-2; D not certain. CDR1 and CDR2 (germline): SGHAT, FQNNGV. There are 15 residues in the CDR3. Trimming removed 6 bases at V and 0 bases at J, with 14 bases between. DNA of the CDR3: TGTGCCAGCAGTCAGACACAGCAGTCTAACTATGGCTACACCTTC. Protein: CASSQTQQSNYGYTF. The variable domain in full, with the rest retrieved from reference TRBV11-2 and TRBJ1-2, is EAGVAQSPRYKIIEKRQSVAFWCNPISGHATLYWYQQILGQGPKLLIQFQNNGVVDDSQLPKDRFSAERLKGVDSTLKIQPAKLEDSAVYLCASSQTQQSNYGYTFGSGTRLTVV.

The DNA of the CDR3 is TGTGCCAGCAGCGTAACGAGCGGGGGTGAGACCCAGTACTTC. Amino acids: CASSVTSGGETQYF. The chain couples TRBV9 to TRBJ2-5; 8 bases line up with TRBD2. Germline V gene lookup returns CDR1 SGDLS and CDR2 YYNGEE. The CDR3 spans 14 residues. Trimming removed 1 base from V and 5 bases from J; junction bases left unmatched: 4.

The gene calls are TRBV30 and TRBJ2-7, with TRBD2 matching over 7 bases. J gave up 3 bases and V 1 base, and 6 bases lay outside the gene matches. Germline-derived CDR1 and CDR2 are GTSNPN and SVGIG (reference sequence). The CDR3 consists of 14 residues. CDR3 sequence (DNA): TGTGCCTGGAGTGGGGTCCGGGGGGACTACGAGCAGTACTTC. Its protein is CAWSGVRGDYEQYF.

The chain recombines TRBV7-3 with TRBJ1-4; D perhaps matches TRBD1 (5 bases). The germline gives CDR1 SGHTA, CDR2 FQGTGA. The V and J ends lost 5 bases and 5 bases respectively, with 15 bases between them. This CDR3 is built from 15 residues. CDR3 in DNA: TGTGCCAGCAGCCCCGGGGGTGTAAAGAATGAAAAACTGTTTTTT. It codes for CASSPGGVKNEKLFF. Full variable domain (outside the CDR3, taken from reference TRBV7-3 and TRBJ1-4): GAGVSQTPSNKVTEKGKYVELRCDPISGHTALYWYRQSLGQGPEFLIYFQGTGAADDSGLPNDRFFAVRPEGSVSTLKIQRTERGDSAVYLCASSPGGVKNEKLFFGSGTQLSVL.

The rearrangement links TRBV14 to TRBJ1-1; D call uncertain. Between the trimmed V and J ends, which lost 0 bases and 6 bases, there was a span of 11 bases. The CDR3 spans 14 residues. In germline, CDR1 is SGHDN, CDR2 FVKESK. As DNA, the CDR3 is TGTGCCAGCAGCCAAGAAGGGCAGGCCTCTGAAGCTTTCTTT. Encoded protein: CASSQEGQASEAFF.

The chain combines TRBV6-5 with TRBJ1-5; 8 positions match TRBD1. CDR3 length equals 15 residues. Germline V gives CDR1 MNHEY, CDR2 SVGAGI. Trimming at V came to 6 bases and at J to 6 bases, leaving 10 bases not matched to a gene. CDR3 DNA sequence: TGTGCCAGCAGCCCTCGGGCAGGGGGCTTTCAGCCCCAGCATTTT. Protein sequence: CASSPRAGGFQPQHF.

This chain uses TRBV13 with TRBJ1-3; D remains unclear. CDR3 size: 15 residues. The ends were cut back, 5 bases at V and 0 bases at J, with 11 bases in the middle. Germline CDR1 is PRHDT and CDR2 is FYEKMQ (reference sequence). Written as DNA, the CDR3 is TGTGCCAGCAGCCGTAGTGATTTCTCTGGAAACACCATATATTTT. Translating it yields CASSRSDFSGNTIYF.

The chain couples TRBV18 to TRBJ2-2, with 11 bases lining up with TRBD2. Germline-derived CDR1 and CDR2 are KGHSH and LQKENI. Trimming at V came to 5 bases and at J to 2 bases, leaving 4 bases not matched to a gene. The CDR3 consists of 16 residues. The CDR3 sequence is CASSTTSGTNTGELFF. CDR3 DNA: TGTGCCAGCTCAACGACTAGCGGGACTAACACCGGGGAGCTGTTTTTT.

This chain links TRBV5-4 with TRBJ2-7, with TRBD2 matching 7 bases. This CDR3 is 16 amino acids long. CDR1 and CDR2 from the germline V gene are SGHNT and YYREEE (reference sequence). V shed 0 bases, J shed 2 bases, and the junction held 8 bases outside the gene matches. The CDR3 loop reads CASSLAPGLGTYEQYF. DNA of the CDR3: TGTGCCAGCAGCTTGGCGCCCGGACTAGGAACCTACGAGCAGTACTTC.

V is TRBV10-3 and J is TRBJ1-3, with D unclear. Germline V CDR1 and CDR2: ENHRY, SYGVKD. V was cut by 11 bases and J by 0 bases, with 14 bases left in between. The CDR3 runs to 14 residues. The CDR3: CASSGPNSGNTIYF. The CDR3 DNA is TGTGCCTCCTCGGGTCCTAACTCTGGAAACACCATATATTTT.

CDR3 residues: CASSQVWNAPGYGYTF. The CDR3 nucleotides read TGCGCCAGCAGCCAAGTGTGGAACGCCCCCGGCTATGGCTACACCTTC. The gene calls are TRBV4-3 and TRBJ1-2, with D unresolved. Germline V gene sequence: CDR1 LGHNA, CDR2 YSLEER. The CDR3 covers 16 residues. The germline V and J ends were trimmed by 1 base and 4 bases, with 16 bases remaining between them.

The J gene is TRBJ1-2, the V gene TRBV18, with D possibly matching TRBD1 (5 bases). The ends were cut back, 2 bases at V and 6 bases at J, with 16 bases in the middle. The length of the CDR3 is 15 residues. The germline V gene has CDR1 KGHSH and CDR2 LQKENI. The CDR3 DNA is TGTGCCAGCTCACCAGGGGACCTTCCGGCGGATGGCTACACCTTC. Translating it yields CASSPGDLPADGYTF.

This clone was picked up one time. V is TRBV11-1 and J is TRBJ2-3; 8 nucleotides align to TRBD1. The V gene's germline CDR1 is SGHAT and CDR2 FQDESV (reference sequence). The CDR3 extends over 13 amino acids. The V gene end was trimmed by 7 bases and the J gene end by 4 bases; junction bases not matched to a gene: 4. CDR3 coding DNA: TGTGCCAGCACCCCGACAGGGGCAGATACGCAGTATTTT. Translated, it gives CASTPTGADTQYF.

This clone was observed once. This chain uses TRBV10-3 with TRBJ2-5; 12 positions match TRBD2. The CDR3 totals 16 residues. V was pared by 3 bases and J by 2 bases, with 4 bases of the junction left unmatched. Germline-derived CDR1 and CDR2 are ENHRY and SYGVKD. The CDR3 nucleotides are TGTGCCATCAGTGATTCGACTAGCGGGGGACAAGAGACCCAGTACTTC. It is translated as CAISDSTSGGQETQYF.

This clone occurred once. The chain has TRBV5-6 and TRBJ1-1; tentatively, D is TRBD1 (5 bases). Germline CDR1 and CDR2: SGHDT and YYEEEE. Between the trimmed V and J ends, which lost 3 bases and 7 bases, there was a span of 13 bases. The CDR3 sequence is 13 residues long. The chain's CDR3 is CASSSLWGGEAFF. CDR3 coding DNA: TGTGCCAGCAGCTCTCTATGGGGCGGTGAAGCTTTCTTT.

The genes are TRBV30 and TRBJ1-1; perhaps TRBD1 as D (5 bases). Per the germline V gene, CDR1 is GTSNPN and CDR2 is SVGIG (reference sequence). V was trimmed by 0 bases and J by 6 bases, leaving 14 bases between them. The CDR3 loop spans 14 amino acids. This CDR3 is CAWSVRRVGAEAFF. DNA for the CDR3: TGTGCCTGGAGTGTACGAAGAGTGGGGGCTGAAGCTTTCTTT.

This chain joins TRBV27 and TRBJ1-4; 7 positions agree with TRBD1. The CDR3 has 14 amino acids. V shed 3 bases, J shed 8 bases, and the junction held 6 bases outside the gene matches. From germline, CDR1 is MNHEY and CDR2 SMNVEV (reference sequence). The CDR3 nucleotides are TGTGCCAGCAGTTTTAACAGGGGCGGGGAAAAACTGTTTTTT. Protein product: CASSFNRGGEKLFF.